This TCR beta chain was documented in a study of cytomegalovirus exposure and HLA in healthy donors. The study, taken as a whole, reports: It was taken for granted in presence/absence analyses that sequencing depth across donors was roughly uniform. Later examination showed HLA-associated TCR beta chains had greater clonal expansion than equally common others. As was reported, the classifier diagnosed cytomegalovirus status with high specificity and sensitivity. Among the CMV-associated chains, a few were confirmed in vitro as specific for CMV antigens.

Vbeta (60) and Jbeta (13) primers were used in the PCR. Measured with immunoSEQ multiplex PCR; TCRdb has only the in-frame clones, and not every one. The sample gives about 160,000 clones, around 80% of which show up once; around 6% is in the top ten. Only a few counts were recorded for this clone. Antigen specificity is unknown. Unmatched junction bases numbered 7, after V lost 5 bases and J lost 2 bases. Germline assignment: CDR1 SEHNR and CDR2 FQNEAQ (reference sequence). This CDR3 spans 17 amino acids. The TCR was taken from a man aged 50 or older in good health and CMV-seropositive. Sequenced sample: PBMCs. J is TRBJ2-3 and V is TRBV7-9; 13 bases agree with TRBD2. The CDR3 bases are TGTGCCAGCAGCATCTGGACTAGCGGGGGAAACACAGATACGCAGTATTTT. Translation: CASSIWTSGGNTDTQYF.